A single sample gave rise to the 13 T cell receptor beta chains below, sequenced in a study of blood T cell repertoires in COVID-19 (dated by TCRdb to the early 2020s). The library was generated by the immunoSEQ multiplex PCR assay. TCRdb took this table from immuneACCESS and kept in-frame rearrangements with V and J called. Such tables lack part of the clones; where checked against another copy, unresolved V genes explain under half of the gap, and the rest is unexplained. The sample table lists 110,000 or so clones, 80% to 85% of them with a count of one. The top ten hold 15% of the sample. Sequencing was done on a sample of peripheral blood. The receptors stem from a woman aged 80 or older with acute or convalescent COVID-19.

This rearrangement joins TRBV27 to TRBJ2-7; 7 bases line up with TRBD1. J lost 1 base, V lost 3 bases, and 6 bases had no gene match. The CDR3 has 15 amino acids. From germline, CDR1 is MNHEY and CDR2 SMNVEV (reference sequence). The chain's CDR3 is CASSFSGTVSYEQYV. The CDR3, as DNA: TGTGCCAGCAGTTTTTCCGGGACAGTGTCCTACGAGCAGTACGTC.

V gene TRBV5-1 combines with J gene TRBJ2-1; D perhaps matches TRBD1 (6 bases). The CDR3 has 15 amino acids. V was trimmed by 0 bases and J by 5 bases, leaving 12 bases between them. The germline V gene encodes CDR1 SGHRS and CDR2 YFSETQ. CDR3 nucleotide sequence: TGCGCCAGCAGCTTGGAAAAACAGGGTAACAATGAGCAGTTCTTC. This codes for CASSLEKQGNNEQFF.

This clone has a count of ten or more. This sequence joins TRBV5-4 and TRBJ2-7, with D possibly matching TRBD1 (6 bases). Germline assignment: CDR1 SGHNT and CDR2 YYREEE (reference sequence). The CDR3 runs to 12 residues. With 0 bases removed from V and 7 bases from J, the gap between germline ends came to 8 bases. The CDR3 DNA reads TGTGCCAGCAGCTTGGGAGGGGGAGAGCAGTACTTC. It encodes CASSLGGGEQYF.

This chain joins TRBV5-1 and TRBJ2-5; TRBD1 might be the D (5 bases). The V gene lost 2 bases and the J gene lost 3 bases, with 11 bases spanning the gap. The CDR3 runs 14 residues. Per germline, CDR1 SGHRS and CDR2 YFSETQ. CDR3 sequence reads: CASSFTGSKETQYF. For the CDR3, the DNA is TGCGCCAGCAGCTTCACAGGAAGTAAAGAGACCCAGTACTTC.

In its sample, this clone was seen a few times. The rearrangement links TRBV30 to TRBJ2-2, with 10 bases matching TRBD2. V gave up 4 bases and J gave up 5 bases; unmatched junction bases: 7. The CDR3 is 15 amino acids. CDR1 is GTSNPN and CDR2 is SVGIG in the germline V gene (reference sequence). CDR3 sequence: CAWTPKREGTGELFF. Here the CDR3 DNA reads TGTGCCTGGACCCCTAAGCGGGAGGGTACCGGGGAGCTGTTTTTT.

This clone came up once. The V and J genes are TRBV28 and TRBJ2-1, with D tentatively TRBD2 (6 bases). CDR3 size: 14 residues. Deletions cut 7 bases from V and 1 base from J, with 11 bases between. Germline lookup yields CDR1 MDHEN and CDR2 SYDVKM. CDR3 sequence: CASTWGTSYNEQFF. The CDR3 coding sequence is TGTGCCAGCACTTGGGGGACTTCCTACAATGAGCAGTTCTTC.

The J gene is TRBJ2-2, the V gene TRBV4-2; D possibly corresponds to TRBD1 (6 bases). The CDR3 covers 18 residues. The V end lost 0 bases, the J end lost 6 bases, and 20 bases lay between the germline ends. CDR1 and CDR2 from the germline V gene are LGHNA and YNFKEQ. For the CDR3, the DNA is TGTGCCAGCAGCCAAGAAGGGGGTGGGGGAGCGTTGGCCGGGGAGCTGTTTTTT. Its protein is CASSQEGGGGALAGELFF.

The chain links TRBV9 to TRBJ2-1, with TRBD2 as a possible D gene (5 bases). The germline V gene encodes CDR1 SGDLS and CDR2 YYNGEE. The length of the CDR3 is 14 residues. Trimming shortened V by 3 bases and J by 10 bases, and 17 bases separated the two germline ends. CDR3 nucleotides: TGTGCCAGCAGCGGTTTGGTATGGACTTCCGAGCAGTTCTTC. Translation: CASSGLVWTSEQFF.

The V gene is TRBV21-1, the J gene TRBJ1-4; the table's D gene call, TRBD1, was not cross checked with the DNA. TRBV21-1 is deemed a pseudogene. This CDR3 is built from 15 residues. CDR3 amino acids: CASSKEVSGGEKLFF. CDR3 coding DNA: TGTGCCAGCAGCAAAGAGGTATCAGGGGGGGAAAAACTGTTTTTT.

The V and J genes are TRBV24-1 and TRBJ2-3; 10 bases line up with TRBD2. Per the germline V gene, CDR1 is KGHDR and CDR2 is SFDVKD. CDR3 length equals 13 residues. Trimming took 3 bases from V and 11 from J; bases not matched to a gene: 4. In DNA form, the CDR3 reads TGTGCCACCAGTGATGCTAGCGGGAGTGTGCAGTATTTT. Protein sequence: CATSDASGSVQYF.

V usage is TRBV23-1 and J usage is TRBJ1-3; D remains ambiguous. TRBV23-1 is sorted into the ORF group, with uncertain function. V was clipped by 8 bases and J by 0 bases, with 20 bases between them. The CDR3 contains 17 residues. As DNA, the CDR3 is TGCGCCAGCCCCTCCGATGGCAGTGGGAGCTCTGGAAACACCATATATTTT. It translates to CASPSDGSGSSGNTIYF.

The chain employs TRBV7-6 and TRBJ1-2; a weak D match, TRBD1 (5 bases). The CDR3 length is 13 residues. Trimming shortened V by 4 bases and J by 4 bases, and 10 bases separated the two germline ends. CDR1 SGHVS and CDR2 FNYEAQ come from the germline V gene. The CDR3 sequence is CASSSGGGYGYTF. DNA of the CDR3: TGTGCCAGCAGCTCGGGGGGGGGCTATGGCTACACCTTC.

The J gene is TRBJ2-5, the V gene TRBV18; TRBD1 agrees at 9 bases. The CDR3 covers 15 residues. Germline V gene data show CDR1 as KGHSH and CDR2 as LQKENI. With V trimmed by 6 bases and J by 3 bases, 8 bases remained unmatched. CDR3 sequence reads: CASSPRQGEEETQYF. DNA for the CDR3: TGTGCCAGCTCTCCGCGACAGGGGGAGGAAGAGACCCAGTACTTC.